The TCR beta chain under discussion was sequenced for a study of Tregs in tolerant kidney transplant recipients (dated by TCRdb to the late 2010s). About the full investigation: The study applied TCRbeta sequencing to find donor-specific regulatory T cells before combined kidney and bone marrow transplantation and then followed those same cells after transplant.

From cysteine to phenylalanine, the CDR3 is 15 amino acids long. The CDR3 DNA has 45 bases and is translated from base 1. V was cut back by 0 bases and J by 2 bases, leaving a gap of 8 bases between them. The germline V gene sets CDR1 to SGHDT and CDR2 to YYEEEE. For TCRbeta CDR3 sequencing, genomic DNA from the sorted cells was extracted using the QIAGEN DNeasy Blood and Tissue Kit. High-throughput TCRbeta CDR3 sequencing, which included PCR amplification with bias correction and internal controls, was done commercially through immunoSEQ. As for how the authors treated the data: Unique productive TCRbeta sequences were defined by CDR3 nucleotide sequence where primers matched, and otherwise by CDR3 amino acid sequence together with Vbeta and Jbeta genes. As a correction for sorting error, sequences shared between sorted populations at a frequency ratio of 2:1 or less were discarded, and the remaining shared sequences were assigned to the higher population. Donor-reactive sequences were defined as at least 5-fold expanded in CFSE-low cells versus unstimulated cells, with frequency of at least 0.01% in CFSE-low cells. Repertoire divergence was quantified by Jensen-Shannon divergence calculated from the top 100 TCRbeta sequences ranked by frequency. For any sample with multiple sequencing runs, sorting error was corrected in each run separately before the runs were pooled. TCRdb's version of the immuneACCESS table is confined to in-frame rearrangements and falls short of the full clone set. An unresolved V gene accounts for under half of the shortfall where checked; the remainder is of unknown origin. D and trimming come from the DNA, and the V and J calls and clone size come from that table. The sample table lists roughly 86,000 clones, approximately 93% of them with a count of one. The ten biggest clones cover under 2% of the sample.

Related donors were used in the transplants with nonmyeloablative bone marrow transplantation, and mixed chimerism was transient in the human trials. Unstimulated Tregs (CD4+CD25+CD127-), CD4+ non-Tregs (CD4+CD25-), CD4 and CD8 cells were FACS-sorted from thawed PBMCs. The patients were several recipients of combined kidney and bone marrow transplants from the ITN036ST trial, and samples were available only from these trial subjects. Healthy control blood was processed to PBMCs by Ficoll density gradient and cryopreserved, and patient PBMCs were collected before and after transplant. In the case of this clone: No cognate antigen has been identified for it. No much larger clone exists at a distance of one base, and base qualities are not known.

Overall study outcomes, separate from this receptor: Because only a small number of patients were included, the study had limitations, and the results will need to be validated in larger populations as well as under other immunosuppression protocols. For some patients, the PCR primers changed as time went on, which meant samples from those patients could not be compared with one another at the nucleotide level. Although technical replication error seemed to be minimal, the question of biological reproducibility was not addressed directly. Donor-specific Treg expansion was found to exceed global Treg expansion in tolerant patients, suggesting antigen-driven rather than nonspecific expansion. The most biologically relevant and donor-specific TCRbeta repertoire appeared to be identified by expanding Tregs with activated donor B cells.

The V and J segments used are TRBV5-6 and TRBJ1-4; 5 matching bases give a weak D call of TRBD1. The source is a human patient who received a combined kidney and bone marrow transplant. After a transplant, not all T cells may be the patient's own; some may come from the graft donor. The sample in question was CD4+ T cells from blood (PBMCs), obtained 12 months after the transplant. Read as DNA, the sequence is TGTGCCAGCAGCTTGGCAGGGTCGACTAATGAAAAACTGTTTTTT. Translated, this gives CASSLAGSTNEKLFF.